The following is a TCR beta chain sequence with its context. Its specificity is unknown. Primers: 60 Vbeta forward and 13 Jbeta reverse. TCRdb keeps only in-frame clones here, not all; method: immunoSEQ multiplex PCR. The sample has some 130,000 clones, 77% seen once. The V gene lost 5 bases and the J gene lost 5 bases, with 10 bases spanning the gap. The CDR3 spans 13 residues. The germline V gene encodes CDR1 MDHEN and CDR2 SYDVKM. This sample was taken from a study of cytomegalovirus exposure and HLA in healthy donors. Regarding the study as a whole: Certain sequence variants were highly shared and formed a cluster, and this cluster was likely a sequencing artifact. High specificity and sensitivity for cytomegalovirus status were reported for the classifier. By HLA locus, TCR association rates varied in a later analysis, with DRB1 showing the most and HLA-C the fewest. Presence/absence analyses assumed roughly uniform sequencing depth across donors.

Specimen: PBMCs. This sequence was found in a male donor in good health and CMV-seropositive. The chain combines TRBV28 with TRBJ1-5; possible D gene TRBD1, 5 bases. The CDR3 region is CASSPGRYQPQHF. The CDR3 DNA follows: TGTGCCAGCAGTCCAGGGCGATATCAGCCCCAGCATTTT.